This T cell receptor (beta chain) originates from a study of blood T cell repertoires in COVID-19 (dated by TCRdb to between 2020 and 2021). Regarding the complete study: The collaborator samples originated in the United States, Italy and Spain and spanned the acute and convalescent phases of COVID-19. A de-identified subject ID, COVID-19 status, age in years and sex were almost always included in the sample metadata. Samples came from the ongoing ImmuneRACE study (first 160 participants) plus 1,254 subjects from 6 global collaborators. Where HLA class I and class II types were available, the types were taken from metadata supplied by the sample provider, not from assay-based typing. The dataset comprised deeply sampled blood TCRbeta repertoires from subjects exposed to, actively infected with, or recovered from COVID-19. The repertoires were released in a freely available public database meant as a resource for research on the immune response to SARS-CoV-2. The prospective study material was composed of cDNA or gDNA derived from T cells, B-cell-depleted T cells, or PBMCs.

What the research found in general, with its limitations: Clinical and demographic metadata were provided uncurated, with the amount varying by source and participant.

Whole blood was collected in K2EDTA tubes by collaborating institutions according to the institutions' own protocols. Collaborator samples were shipped for TCRbeta analysis as frozen whole blood, isolated PBMCs, or DNA extracted from either sample type. Regarding this clone: The antigen it recognizes is unknown. No much larger clone is present one base from it, and per-base qualities are unavailable.

CDR1 and CDR2, looked up from the germline V gene, are LGHNT and FRNRAP. Trimmed from V: 6 bases; trimmed from J: 7 bases; junction bases lacking a gene match: 8. Spanning cysteine to phenylalanine, the CDR3 consists of 16 amino acids. Only the CDR3 region is kept as DNA, spanning 48 bases read in frame from base 1. The immunoSEQ Assay, a bias-controlled multiplex PCR, was used to amplify TCRbeta CDR3 regions from genomic DNA. The original methods were these. The number of nucleated cells in each sample was estimated by amplification of reference gene primers within the assay. To quantify the absolute abundance of each unique TCRbeta CDR3 rearrangement, sequence reads were collapsed and filtered. For each sample, productive Simpson clonality was calculated as the square root of Simpson's diversity index over productive rearrangements. Not all clones reach the TCRdb copy of this immuneACCESS table, which keeps in-frame sequences only. Checked studies attribute under half of the gap to unresolved V genes and leave the rest unexplained. V, J and clone size derive from that table, while D and trimming were established from the DNA sequence. This sample gives tens of thousands of clones in total; around 90% of them show up just once. The top ten constitute roughly a tenth of the sample.

The sequence is built from TRBV12-5 and TRBJ2-1; TRBD2 fits 14 bases in the junction. This receptor was obtained from a human donor with acute or convalescent COVID-19. The donor label of this sample is uncertain. Sample: peripheral blood. The nucleotide sequence reads as follows: TGTGCTAGTGGACGGACTAGCGGGGGGCAGGAAAATGAGCAGTTCTTC. Translated, it reads CASGRTSGGQENEQFF.